The sequence of this T cell receptor (beta chain) was determined in a study of shared clonotypes between healthy human individuals. Findings of the study overall: Four donors shared about 4.5% of their naive CD4 clonotypes. Clonotype sharing among donors likely depends on sequencing depth.

The length of the CDR3 is 14 residues. The ends were cut back, 4 bases at V and 1 base at J, with 9 bases in the middle. Germline V gives CDR1 KGHSH, CDR2 LQKENI. This table comes from immunoSEQ multiplex PCR, and its TCRdb copy is limited to in-frame clones, with some not included. The sample lists around 1.5 million clones, roughly 98% seen once, with 0.4% to 0.45% in the top ten. A note on this clone: The antigen remains unidentified.

V usage is TRBV18 and J usage is TRBJ2-3, with D unresolved. What was sequenced was naive CD4+ T cells sorted from blood. The subset: CD45RA+ positively selected. The TCR originated in a man between 25 and 39 years old in good health. The CDR3 DNA follows: TGTGCCAGCTCACTGAAGATTGGCACAGATACGCAGTATTTT. Translating it yields CASSLKIGTDTQYF. The full variable domain, with the rest looked up from reference TRBV18 and TRBJ2-3, is NAGVMQNPRHLVRRRGQEARLRCSPMKGHSHVYWYRQLPEEGLKFMVYLQKENIIDESGMPKERFSAEFPKEGPSILRIQQVVRGDSAAYFCASSLKIGTDTQYFGPGTRLTVL.